These 5 T cell receptor beta chains were all obtained from the same sample, sequenced in a study of blood T cell repertoires in COVID-19. Clones were read by immunoSEQ multiplex PCR, and TCRdb kept only the in-frame ones, dropping some. The profile shows 200,000 to 250,000 clones, around four fifths of them singletons. The material sequenced was peripheral blood. Every receptor here comes from a man aged 25 to 40 who had recovered from COVID-19.

CDR3 sequence: CASSPRTGRYNEQFF. The CDR3 coding sequence is TGTGCCAGCAGCCCCCGGACAGGGAGATACAATGAGCAGTTCTTC. J is TRBJ2-1 and V is TRBV5-4; the match to TRBD1 covers 8 bases. V lost 4 bases, J lost 4 bases, and 7 bases stayed unmatched. The CDR3 totals 15 residues. Germline CDR1 reads SGHNT; CDR2 reads YYREEE (reference sequence).

The chain couples TRBV27 to TRBJ1-5; D remains unclear. Germline lookup yields CDR1 MNHEY and CDR2 SMNVEV (reference sequence). This CDR3 spans 13 amino acids. V was shortened by 3 bases and J by 5 bases, with 8 bases between the two germline ends. The CDR3 is CASSLTIHQPQHF. CDR3 bases: TGTGCCAGCAGTTTGACTATTCATCAGCCCCAGCATTTT.

The rearrangement links TRBV24-1 to TRBJ2-3, with 7 bases lining up with TRBD1. Germline V gene data show CDR1 as KGHDR and CDR2 as SFDVKD. Germline trimming cut 4 bases from V and 2 bases from J; bases unmatched to any gene: 5. This CDR3 contains 15 residues. CDR3 protein: CATSDPGQNTDTQYF. DNA for the CDR3: TGTGCCACCAGTGACCCGGGACAGAACACAGATACGCAGTATTTT.

This chain uses TRBV29-1 with TRBJ1-2; a weak D match, TRBD1 (6 bases). The CDR3 totals 12 residues. In germline, CDR1 is SQVTM, CDR2 ANQGSEA. Between the trimmed V and J ends, which lost 7 bases and 4 bases, there was a span of 13 bases. The CDR3: CSAGGEPYGYTF. The CDR3 DNA reads as TGCAGCGCGGGGGGCGAGCCCTATGGCTACACCTTC.

Many counts were recorded for this clone. The chain is built from TRBV5-4 and TRBJ1-2; 12 positions match TRBD1. V lost 3 bases, J lost 7 bases, and 7 bases stayed unmatched. The CDR3 is 15 amino acids. The germline gives CDR1 SGHNT, CDR2 YYREEE (reference sequence). The CDR3 sequence: CASSSRDRGQFGYTF. CDR3 sequence (DNA): TGTGCCAGCAGCTCCCGGGACAGGGGGCAGTTTGGCTACACCTTC.